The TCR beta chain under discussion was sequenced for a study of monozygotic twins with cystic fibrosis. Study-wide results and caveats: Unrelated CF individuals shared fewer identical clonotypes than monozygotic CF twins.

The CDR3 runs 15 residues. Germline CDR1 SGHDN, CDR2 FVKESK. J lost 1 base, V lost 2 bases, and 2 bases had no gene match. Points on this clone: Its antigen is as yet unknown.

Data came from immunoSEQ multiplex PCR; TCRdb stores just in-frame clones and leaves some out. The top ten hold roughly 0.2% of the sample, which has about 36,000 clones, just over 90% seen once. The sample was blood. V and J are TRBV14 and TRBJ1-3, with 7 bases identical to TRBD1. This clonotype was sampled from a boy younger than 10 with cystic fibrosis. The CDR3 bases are TGTGCCAGCAGCCAAATCAGGGGGTCTGGAAACACCATATATTTT. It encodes CASSQIRGSGNTIYF.